This T cell receptor beta chain was documented in a study of OX40 agonist ivuxolimab in advanced cancers. The table lists this clone with a count of one. The protocol was immunoSEQ multiplex PCR, while the TCRdb copy is restricted to in-frame clones and leaves out a portion. This table has about 53,000 clones, about 88% appearing once. CDR1 and CDR2 from the germline V gene are SEHNR and FQNEAQ (reference sequence). V dropped 1 base and J dropped 12; count of bases not matched to a gene: 2. The CDR3 is made up of 12 amino acids. The sequence derives from an adult with an advanced solid tumor such as melanoma, head and neck, liver or kidney cancer. Sequenced material: CD4+ or CD8+ T cells sorted from blood, taken in a trial of the OX40 agonist ivuxolimab. V and J are TRBV7-9 and TRBJ2-1; 8 nucleotides line up with TRBD2. For the CDR3, the DNA is TGTGCCAGCAGCTTAGAGCTAGCGGGGCAGTTCTTC. Translation gives CASSLELAGQFF.